Listed below are T cell receptor beta chains from one sample, sequenced in a study of blood T cell repertoires in COVID-19. The protocol was immunoSEQ multiplex PCR, while the TCRdb copy is restricted to in-frame clones and leaves out a portion. This sample has 35,000 to 50,000 clones, with around 83% found just once. Material for sequencing was peripheral blood. Source of these receptors: a woman aged 80 or over with acute or convalescent COVID-19. The conserved cysteine and the conserved F or W are not part of the CDR3 here. Fields, in order: clone size, V gene, CDR3 protein. The size entry is marked missing in some rows and otherwise reads once, few, many or a size class.

>-|TRBV4-1
ASSHLLAGGKETQY
>-|TRBV6-5
ASIPDRGRRETQY
>-|TRBV6-5
ASVGQVQETQY
>-|TRBV24-1
ATSDRDRGGSGELF
>once|TRBV30
ACLLRQGTEQF
>-|TRBV11-2
ASRNQASFQGYGTEAF
>-|TRBV7-9
ASNRDTNYGYT
>-|TRBV12-3/TRBV12-4
ASSRQESYGYT
>-|TRBV5-1
ASSLAGGNTEAF
>-|TRBV6-5
ATMRSSNYGYT
>-|TRBV6-1
ASSEVNRGMPDTQY
>few|TRBV19
ASSIVAGGLNEQF
>-|TRBV6-1
ASSEISRYSQPQH
>-|TRBV29-1
SVGEAGHSNQPQH
>-|TRBV11-2
ASSSPGASYEQY
>-|TRBV6-5
ASSYTGNNSPLH
>-|TRBV5-5
ASSFAWQGQSEQY
>-|TRBV2
ASSQGHIQPQH
>-|TRBV9
ASSVGRGGVYEQY
>-|TRBV14
ASSQGGQSSYEQY
>-|TRBV20-1
RAAGTEAF
>-|TRBV6-5
ASSTGARNQPQH
>few|TRBV7-6
ASSLRGSYNSPLH
>-|TRBV7-8
ASSLVSGGAKDTQY
>once|TRBV7-9
ASSSSGGAGTGELF
>-|TRBV11-2
ASSLEQHQPQH
>few|TRBV24-1
ATTARVGEKLF
>once|TRBV19
ASSTQGAYEQY
>-|TRBV7-7
ASSPGTGRTYEQY
>-|TRBV27
ASSLWGTGGRYEQF
>-|TRBV7-2
ASSYVGGVEQY
>-|TRBV28
ASSLAGGSYNSPLH
>-|TRBV7-9
ASTQGSAGGTQY
>-|TRBV20-1
SASRGTGGSYEQY
>-|TRBV6-1
ASSGLQGFKTDTQY
>-|TRBV15
ATSRQERDRVQPQH
>-|TRBV19
ASSILPTGVMDEQY
>-|TRBV16
ASSLQGGGASNQPQH